The rows below give T cell receptor beta chains drawn from one sample of a study of blood T cell repertoires in COVID-19. TCRdb's copy holds only in-frame clones and misses some; the assay was immunoSEQ multiplex PCR. The sample lists fewer than 350,000 clones, 88% seen once, with just over 1% in the top ten. The sequenced sample was PBMCs or T cells enriched from blood (not recorded which). The receptors were gathered from a woman aged 25-40 years who had been exposed to COVID-19. Each CDR3 is given with its conserved first and last residue. The D gene is left open where the match is weak. Size is omitted from some rows. Given values are once, few, many or a class for expanded clones.

J,D,size,V,DNA,CDR3
TRBJ1-2,TRBD1,NA,TRBV9,TGTGCCAGCAGCGTAGAACAGGGGGCGAACTATGGCTACACCTTC,CASSVEQGANYGYTF
TRBJ2-7,NA,NA,TRBV9,TGTGCCAGCAGCGTAGCTGCGGGCCCATCCTACGAGCAGTACTTC,CASSVAAGPSYEQYF
TRBJ2-7,TRBD2,few,TRBV9,TGTGCCAGCAGCGTAGGTCTAGCGGGGTCCTACGAGCAGTACTTC,CASSVGLAGSYEQYF
TRBJ1-2,TRBD1,NA,TRBV5-1,TGCGCCAGCAGCTTGGTGACAGGGTTCGCCCACTATGGCTACACCTTC,CASSLVTGFAHYGYTF
TRBJ1-5,NA,once,TRBV28,TGTGCCAGCAGTTCCCCCGGGGGATCCAATCAGCCCCAGCATTTT,CASSSPGGSNQPQHF
TRBJ2-3,TRBD2,NA,TRBV6-5,TGTGCCAGCAGTTACGCCCTAGCGGGAGGGCGTGATACGCAGTATTTT,CASSYALAGGRDTQYF
TRBJ2-7,NA,NA,TRBV28,TGTGCCAGCAACGGGGGACCCGAGGGGGAGCAGTACTTC,CASNGGPEGEQYF
TRBJ2-2,NA,once,TRBV19,TGTGCCAGTAGACCCATAGGGGGGGATTTACCCGGGGAGCTGTTTTTT,CASRPIGGDLPGELFF
TRBJ2-1,NA,NA,TRBV5-1,TGCGCCAGCGCCGAGAGCTCCTACAATGAGCAGTTCTTC,CASAESSYNEQFF
TRBJ2-4,NA,NA,TRBV27,TGTGCCAGCAGTTTAATGGGGCTGGCCTCGACCATTCAGTACTTC,CASSLMGLASTIQYF
TRBJ1-1,NA,NA,TRBV30,TGTGCCTGGAGACAATCGAACACTGAAGCTTTCTTT,CAWRQSNTEAFF
TRBJ2-3,NA,NA,TRBV3-1/TRBV3-2,TGTGCCAGCAGCCATACTATAGATACGCAGTATTTT,CASSHTIDTQYF
TRBJ1-2,NA,NA,TRBV30,TGTGCCGTCCAGGGGAATGGCTACACCTTC,CAVQGNGYTF
TRBJ2-1,TRBD2,NA,TRBV9,TGTGCCAGCACGGCGCCGGGGGGGACTAGCGGTTACAATGAGCAGTTCTTC,CASTAPGGTSGYNEQFF
TRBJ2-7,TRBD1,NA,TRBV19,TGTGCCAGTAGTGGCGACAGGGGCTACGAGCAGTACTTC,CASSGDRGYEQYF
TRBJ1-4,TRBD1,NA,TRBV5-1,TGCGCCAGCAGCGCCCCGGACAGGGGATCTGAAAAACTGTTTTTT,CASSAPDRGSEKLFF
TRBJ2-1,NA,once,TRBV7-8,TGTGCCAGCAGCTTAGGGGCGTTCAATCAGCAGTTCTTC,CASSLGAFNQQFF
TRBJ1-5,TRBD1,NA,TRBV27,TGTGCCAGCAGTTCCACCGGGACAGGCTCCCGGCATTTT,CASSSTGTGSRHF
TRBJ2-1,NA,NA,TRBV7-3,TGTGCCAGCAGCTCCCTTGCAGGACTCAATGAGCAGTTCTTC,CASSSLAGLNEQFF
TRBJ2-1,NA,NA,TRBV15,TGTGCCACCAGCAGGGGGAGCATCAATGAGCAGTTCTTC,CATSRGSINEQFF
TRBJ2-1,NA,NA,TRBV7-6,TGTGCCAGCAGCTTAGAGCTGACAGTCTACAATGAGCAGTTCTTC,CASSLELTVYNEQFF
TRBJ2-1,TRBD1,NA,TRBV5-1,TGCGCCAGCAGCTTGTCACTCGGACAGGTAGGAGATGAGCAGTTCTTC,CASSLSLGQVGDEQFF
TRBJ1-3,TRBD1,few,TRBV5-5,TGTGCCAGCAGCTTACAGACAGGGACTGGAAACACCATATATTTT,CASSLQTGTGNTIYF
TRBJ2-1,NA,NA,TRBV28,TGTGCCAGCAGTCCGTCTTCTGAGCAGTTCTTC,CASSPSSEQFF
TRBJ1-2,TRBD1,NA,TRBV27,TGTGCTGTACGAGGGGGCTTTGGCTACACCTTC,CAVRGGFGYTF
TRBJ1-5,NA,NA,TRBV27,TGTGCCAGCAGTCCTATACTTTCACATCAGCCCCAGCATTTT,CASSPILSHQPQHF
TRBJ2-1,NA,NA,TRBV24-1,TGTGCCACCAGTGATTTGGGGTCCGGGACATACAATGAGCAGTTCTTC,CATSDLGSGTYNEQFF
TRBJ2-1,NA,NA,TRBV9,TGTGCCAGCAGCGTGGGACAAAAATACAATGAGCAGTTCTTC,CASSVGQKYNEQFF
TRBJ1-1,TRBD1,NA,TRBV19,TGTGCCAGTAGTGGAGACAGGGGGCGTGTTGAAGCTTTCTTT,CASSGDRGRVEAFF
TRBJ2-2,NA,NA,TRBV2,TGTGCCAGCAGTGTACAGGGTCAATCCGGGGAGCTGTTTTTT,CASSVQGQSGELFF
TRBJ1-3,NA,NA,TRBV11-2,TGTGCCAGCAGCTACGGACAGCCTGAGGACACCATATATTTT,CASSYGQPEDTIYF
TRBJ1-6,NA,NA,TRBV5-4,TGTGCCAGCAGCTTGAGGCGGGGCCTCAGGAATAATTCACCCCTCCACTTT,CASSLRRGLRNNSPLHF
TRBJ2-1,NA,once,TRBV19,TGTGCCAGTAGTCCGGGATTTTACAATGAGCAGTTCTTC,CASSPGFYNEQFF
TRBJ1-2,TRBD1,NA,TRBV10-3,TGTGCCATCAGTGACAGGGACAGGGGGACCGGTGGCTACACCTTC,CAISDRDRGTGGYTF
TRBJ1-3,NA,NA,TRBV13,TGTGCCAGCAGCTTTAGCCACTCTGGAAACACCATATATTTT,CASSFSHSGNTIYF
TRBJ2-7,TRBD1,NA,TRBV5-1,TGCGCCAGCAACTTTGGGACAGGGGGCGAGCAGTACTTC,CASNFGTGGEQYF
TRBJ1-5,NA,NA,TRBV29-1,TGCAGCGCCGGGGGAGTTAATCAGCCCCAGCATTTT,CSAGGVNQPQHF
TRBJ2-4,NA,NA,TRBV30,TGTGCCTGGAGTGTAAGGGGAACCATTCAGTACTTC,CAWSVRGTIQYF
TRBJ2-7,NA,NA,TRBV30,TGTGCCTGGAGTCCCGCCTACGAGCAGTACTTC,CAWSPAYEQYF
TRBJ2-1,NA,NA,TRBV11-2,TGTGCCAGCAGCCCTAGGCGGGCCTTGAATGAGCAGTTCTTC,CASSPRRALNEQFF
TRBJ2-5,TRBD2,NA,TRBV11-2,TGTGCCAGCAGCTTAGCCCGGCTAGCGGGATCGACAGAGACCCAGTACTTC,CASSLARLAGSTETQYF
TRBJ1-5,TRBD1,NA,TRBV2,TGTGCCAGCAGTGAAGAATCGGGACAGCTCAATCAGCCCCAGCATTTT,CASSEESGQLNQPQHF
TRBJ2-6,TRBD1,NA,TRBV19,TGTGCCAGTAGTTCGGGACAGGGAGGTTCTGGGGCCAACGTCCTGACTTTC,CASSSGQGGSGANVLTF
TRBJ1-3,NA,NA,TRBV29-1,TGCAGCGTCTACCTTGGAAACACCATATATTTT,CSVYLGNTIYF
TRBJ2-7,NA,NA,TRBV12-3/TRBV12-4,TGTGCCACGGGAGCCCTTCCCGGCGAGCAGTACTTC,CATGALPGEQYF
TRBJ1-3,NA,NA,TRBV19,TGTGCCAGTACGATCCATCAGGGGACCAGCTCTGGAAACACCATATATTTT,CASTIHQGTSSGNTIYF